The 2 T cell receptor beta chains presented below share a single source sample, sequenced in a study of long-term antiretroviral therapy in people with HIV. This was the immunoSEQ v3.0 assay at survey level. The data were produced by immunoSEQ multiplex PCR, yet TCRdb's version contains in-frame clones alone and is incomplete. There are 25,000 to 35,000 clones in the sample; about 97% occur only once, and just under 3% lies in the top ten. The sample consisted of unsorted PBMCs, taken 6.9 years after starting antiretroviral therapy. These receptors were taken from a man between 25 and 39 years old with HIV.

V usage is TRBV6-1 and J usage is TRBJ2-7; a weak D match, TRBD1 (5 bases). V gave up 9 bases and J gave up 3 bases, with 15 bases separating them. This CDR3 is built from 13 residues. Germline loops: CDR1 MNHNS, CDR2 SASEGT. The CDR3, as DNA: TGTGCCAGTTCTACAGGTTACCTCTACGAGCAGTACTTC. Its translation is CASSTGYLYEQYF.

The rearrangement uses TRBV10-1 and TRBJ2-5; D gene uncertain. Germline V gene data show CDR1 as WNHNN and CDR2 as SYGVQD (reference sequence). Trimming cost V 7 bases and J 3 bases, with 9 bases left between them. The CDR3 has 12 residues. The CDR3 spells CASKGIEETQYF. The CDR3 DNA follows: TGCGCCAGCAAAGGCATCGAAGAGACCCAGTACTTC.